This T cell receptor beta chain was identified in a study of cytomegalovirus exposure and HLA in healthy donors. Study-wide points: A later analysis found TCR association rates differed by HLA locus, highest for DRB1 and lowest for HLA-C. The study labeled about 160 TCR beta chains cytomegalovirus-associated. Accurate prediction of HLA-A and HLA-B alleles (for most subjects) was reportedly achieved from TCR beta sequences.

Per germline, CDR1 SGHNT and CDR2 YENEEA. CDR3 length equals 16 residues. J gave up 5 bases and V 5 bases, and 13 bases lay outside the gene matches. Comments on this clone: As yet, its antigen is unknown.

13 Jbeta primers and 60 Vbeta primers were used for the PCR. This table comes from immunoSEQ multiplex PCR, and its TCRdb copy is limited to in-frame clones, with some not included. The sample lists over 130,000 clones, 60% to 85% seen once, with 1.8% in the top ten. Sequenced material: PBMCs. This TCR derives from a man between 40 and 49 years old in good health and CMV-seronegative. The chain recombines TRBV11-3 with TRBJ2-3, with 7 positions matching TRBD2. CDR3 nucleotides: TGTGCCAGCAGCCCCGGCAACAGCGGGGTGAGAGATACGCAGTATTTT. As protein: CASSPGNSGVRDTQYF.